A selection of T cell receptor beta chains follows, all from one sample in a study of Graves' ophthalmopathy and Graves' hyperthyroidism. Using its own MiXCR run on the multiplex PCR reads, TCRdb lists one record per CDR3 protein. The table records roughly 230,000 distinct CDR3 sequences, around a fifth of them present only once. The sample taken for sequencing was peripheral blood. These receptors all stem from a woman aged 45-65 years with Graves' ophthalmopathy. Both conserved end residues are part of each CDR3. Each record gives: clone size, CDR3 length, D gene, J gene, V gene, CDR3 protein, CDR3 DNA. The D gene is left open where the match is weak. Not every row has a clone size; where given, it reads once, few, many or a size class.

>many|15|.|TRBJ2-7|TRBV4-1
CASSQEGGPSYEQYF
TGCGCCAGCAGCCAAGAAGGGGGGCCCTCCTACGAGCAGTACTTC
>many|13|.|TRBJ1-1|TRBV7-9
CASSMVLNTEAFF
TGTGCCAGCAGCATGGTCCTGAACACTGAAGCTTTCTTT
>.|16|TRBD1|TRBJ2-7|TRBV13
CASSEGTGITTYEQYF
TGTGCCAGCAGCGAAGGGACAGGGATAACAACCTACGAGCAGTACTTC
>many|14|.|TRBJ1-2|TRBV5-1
CASSPGDSNYGYTF
TGCGCCAGCAGCCCCGGGGACTCTAACTATGGCTACACCTTC
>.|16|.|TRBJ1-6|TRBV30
CAWSVITQRDNSPLHF
TGTGCCTGGAGTGTAATCACACAGCGAGATAATTCACCCCTCCACTTT
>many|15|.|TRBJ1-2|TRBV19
CASSPPDTDNYGYTF
TGTGCCAGTAGTCCGCCGGACACCGATAACTATGGCTACACCTTC
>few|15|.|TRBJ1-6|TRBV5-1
CASSLTWTENSPLHF
TGCGCCAGCAGCTTGACCTGGACGGAGAATTCACCCCTCCACTTT
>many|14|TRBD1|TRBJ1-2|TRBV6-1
CASVLGGLDYGYTF
TGTGCCAGCGTATTAGGGGGCCTGGACTATGGCTACACCTTC
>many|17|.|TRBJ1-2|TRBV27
CASSLSPDSHRIYGYTF
TGTGCCAGCAGTTTATCCCCAGACAGTCACCGGATATATGGCTACACCTTC
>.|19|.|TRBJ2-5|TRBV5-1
CASSSSRTRQEGRGETQYF
TGCGCCAGCAGCTCCTCACGAACTAGACAGGAAGGGCGAGGAGAGACCCAGTACTTC
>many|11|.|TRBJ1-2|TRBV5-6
CASSRHVGYTF
TGTGCCAGCAGCCGACACGTTGGCTACACCTTC
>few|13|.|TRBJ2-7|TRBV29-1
CSVDVGVTYEQYF
TGCAGCGTTGATGTAGGGGTAACCTACGAGCAGTACTTC
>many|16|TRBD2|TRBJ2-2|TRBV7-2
CASSLAASGDTGELFF
TGTGCCAGCAGCTTAGCCGCTAGCGGGGACACCGGGGAGCTGTTTTTT
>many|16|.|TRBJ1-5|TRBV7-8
CASSSRFRGYNQPQHF
TGTGCCAGCAGCTCGCGGTTTAGAGGTTACAATCAGCCCCAGCATTTT
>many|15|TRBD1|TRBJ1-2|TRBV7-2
CASSLGQVSNYGYTF
TGTGCCAGCAGCCTGGGACAGGTCTCTAACTATGGCTACACCTTC
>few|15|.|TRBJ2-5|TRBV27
CASRPRDRIKETQYF
TGTGCCAGCAGACCCCGAGACAGGATCAAAGAGACCCAGTACTTC
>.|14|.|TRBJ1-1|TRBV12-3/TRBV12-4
CASRTGGDRTEAFF
TGTGCCAGCCGGACCGGTGGAGATCGCACTGAAGCTTTCTTT
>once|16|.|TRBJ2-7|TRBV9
CASSTPTVTSRYEQYF
TGTGCCAGCAGTACCCCGACCGTTACCAGTCGCTACGAGCAGTACTTC
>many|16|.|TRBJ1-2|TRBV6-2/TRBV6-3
CASSKNPRGNNYGYTF
TGTGCCAGCAGTAAAAACCCCCGCGGGAATAACTATGGCTACACCTTC
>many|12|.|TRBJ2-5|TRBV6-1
CASRKASETQYF
TGTGCCAGCAGGAAGGCTAGCGAGACCCAGTACTTC
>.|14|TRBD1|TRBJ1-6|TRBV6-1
CASRWDRRNSPLHF
TGTGCCAGCAGGTGGGACAGGAGGAATTCACCCCTCCACTTT
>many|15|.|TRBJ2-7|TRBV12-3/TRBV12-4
CASSFGTPKSYEQYF
TGTGCCAGCAGTTTTGGGACTCCGAAATCCTACGAGCAGTACTTC
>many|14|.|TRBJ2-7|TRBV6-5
CASSSRLGDYEQYF
TGTGCCAGCAGTTCCCGATTGGGGGACTACGAGCAGTACTTC
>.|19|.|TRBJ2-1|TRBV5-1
CASSGGQTAGLISYNEQFF
TGCGCCAGCAGCGGGGGACAGACAGCGGGATTAATCTCCTACAATGAGCAGTTCTTC
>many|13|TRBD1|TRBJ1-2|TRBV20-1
CSASQQGAKGYTF
TGCAGTGCTAGCCAACAGGGGGCAAAAGGCTACACCTTC
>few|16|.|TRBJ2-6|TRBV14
CASSQALGSGANVLTF
TGTGCCAGCAGCCAAGCGTTAGGGTCTGGGGCCAACGTCCTGACTTTC
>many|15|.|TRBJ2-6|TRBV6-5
CASRTGHSGANVLTF
TGTGCCAGCAGAACGGGCCACTCTGGGGCCAACGTCCTGACTTTC
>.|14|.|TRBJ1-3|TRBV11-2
CASATLYSGNTIYF
TGTGCCAGCGCCACCTTGTACTCTGGAAACACCATATATTTT
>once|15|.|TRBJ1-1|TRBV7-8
CASSIDQGIYTEAFF
TGTGCCAGCAGCATCGATCAGGGGATTTACACTGAAGCTTTCTTT
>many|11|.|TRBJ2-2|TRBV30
CAWSVKGELFF
TGTGCCTGGAGTGTAAAGGGGGAGCTGTTTTTT
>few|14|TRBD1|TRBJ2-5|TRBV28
CASSLRGPRETQYF
TGTGCCAGCAGTTTAAGGGGGCCCAGGGAGACCCAGTACTTC
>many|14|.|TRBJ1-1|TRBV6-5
CASQGGVFFAEAFF
TGTGCCAGCCAAGGGGGGGTTTTCTTCGCTGAAGCTTTCTTT
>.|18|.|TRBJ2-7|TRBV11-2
CASSLDLAGPSYTHEQYF
TGTGCCAGCAGCTTAGATCTGGCCGGCCCAAGCTATACCCACGAGCAGTACTTC
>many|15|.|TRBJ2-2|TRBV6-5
CASSYRGRNTGELFF
TGTGCCAGCAGTTACCGGGGGAGGAACACCGGGGAGCTGTTTTTT
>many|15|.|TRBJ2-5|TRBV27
CASSFTGTMPETQYF
TGTGCCAGCAGTTTTACAGGGACCATGCCAGAGACCCAGTACTTC
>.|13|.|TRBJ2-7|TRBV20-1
CSARASGSYEQYF
TGCAGTGCTAGGGCCAGCGGCTCCTACGAGCAGTACTTC
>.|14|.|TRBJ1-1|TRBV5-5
CASSWTVLNTEAFF
TGTGCCAGCAGCTGGACAGTTTTGAACACTGAAGCTTTCTTT
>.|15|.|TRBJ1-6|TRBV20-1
CSARDFRDQNSPLHF
TGCAGTGCTAGAGATTTCAGGGACCAAAATTCACCCCTCCACTTT
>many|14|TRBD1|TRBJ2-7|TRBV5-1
CASSHGTALNEQYF
TGCGCCAGCAGCCACGGGACAGCACTTAACGAGCAGTACTTC
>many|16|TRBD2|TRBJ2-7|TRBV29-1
CSAWKEKLAGAYEQYF
TGCAGCGCCTGGAAAGAGAAGCTAGCGGGAGCCTACGAGCAGTACTTC
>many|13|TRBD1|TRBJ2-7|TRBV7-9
CASRGAGGSEQYF
TGTGCCAGCAGGGGTGCAGGGGGCAGTGAGCAGTACTTC
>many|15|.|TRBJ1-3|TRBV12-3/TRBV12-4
CASSPGRGSGNTIYF
TGTGCCAGCAGTCCAGGACGAGGGTCTGGAAACACCATATATTTT
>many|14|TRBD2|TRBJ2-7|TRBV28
CASRMPGGSYEQYF
TGTGCCAGCAGAATGCCGGGGGGCTCCTACGAGCAGTACTTC
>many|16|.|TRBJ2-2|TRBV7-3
CASSQTASWNTGELFF
TGTGCCAGCAGCCAAACGGCTAGCTGGAACACCGGGGAGCTGTTTTTT
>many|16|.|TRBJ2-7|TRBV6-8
CASSQSEVGRDYEQYF
TGTGCCAGCAGTCAGTCCGAAGTGGGTCGAGATTACGAGCAGTACTTC
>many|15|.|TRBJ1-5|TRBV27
CASSLAAAPYQPQHF
TGTGCCAGCAGTTTAGCGGCAGCTCCATATCAGCCCCAGCATTTT
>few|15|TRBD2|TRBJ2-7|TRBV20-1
CSATAYLAGVSEQYF
TGCAGTGCCACGGCTTATCTAGCGGGGGTTAGCGAGCAGTACTTC
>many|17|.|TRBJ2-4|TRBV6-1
CASSPRQGGGAKNIQYF
TGTGCCAGCAGTCCCCGACAGGGCGGGGGAGCCAAAAACATTCAGTACTTC